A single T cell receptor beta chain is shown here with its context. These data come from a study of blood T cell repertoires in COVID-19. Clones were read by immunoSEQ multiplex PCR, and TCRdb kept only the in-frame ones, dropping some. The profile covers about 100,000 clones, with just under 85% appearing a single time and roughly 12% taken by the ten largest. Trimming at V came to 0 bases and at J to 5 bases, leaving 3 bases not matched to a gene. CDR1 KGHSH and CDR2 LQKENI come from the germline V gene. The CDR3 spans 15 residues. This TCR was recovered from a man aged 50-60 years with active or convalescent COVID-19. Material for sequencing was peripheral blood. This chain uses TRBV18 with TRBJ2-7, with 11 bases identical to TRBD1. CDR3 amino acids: CASSPPGQGANEQYF. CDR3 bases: TGTGCCAGCTCACCACCAGGACAGGGGGCAAACGAGCAGTACTTC.